Listed below are T cell receptor beta chains from one sample, sequenced in a study of cytomegalovirus exposure and HLA in healthy donors. Generated by immunoSEQ multiplex PCR, the TCRdb table keeps only in-frame clones and is missing some. The table shows under 200,000 clones, with 70% to 90% occurring only once. The sequenced sample was PBMCs. These receptors all come from a young woman in good health and CMV-seropositive. The CDR3 runs from the conserved cysteine through the conserved F or W. The D gene is left open where the match is weak. Expanded clones are given a class, and other clones once, few, many or no size at all.

DNA	CDR3	size	V	J	D	length
TGTGCCAGTAGTATTGTGGCAGGGGGAAACAACTTCAACACTGAAGCTTTCTTT	CASSIVAGGNNFNTEAFF	few	TRBV19	TRBJ1-1	TRBD1	18
TGTGCCAGCAGCGCAGGGGGCTGGAGTCAGCCCCAGCATTTT	CASSAGGWSQPQHF	-	TRBV14	TRBJ1-5	TRBD1	14
TGTGCCAGCAACCCTATCGGACAGGGGCTTTATGGCTACACCTTC	CASNPIGQGLYGYTF	once	TRBV2	TRBJ1-2	TRBD1	15
TGTGCCAGCAGTCCGGGACTAGCGGGGGGGCCCGGGGAGACCCAGTACTTC	CASSPGLAGGPGETQYF	-	TRBV28	TRBJ2-5	TRBD2	17
TGTGCCAGCAGTCCAGGGTCTAGCAATCAGCCCCAGCATTTT	CASSPGSSNQPQHF	-	TRBV6-4	TRBJ1-5	-	14
TGTGCCAGCAGCGTAGCTACGGCGGGGGTGAACACCGGGGAGCTGTTTTTT	CASSVATAGVNTGELFF	-	TRBV9	TRBJ2-2	TRBD2	17
TGTGCCAGCAGCTTGGGGGGGGCAACTAATGAAAAACTGTTTTTT	CASSLGGATNEKLFF	-	TRBV5-4	TRBJ1-4	-	15
TGTGCCAGCAGCCCAGGACTAGCGGGGTTTCAGTACAATGAGCAGTTCTTC	CASSPGLAGFQYNEQFF	-	TRBV5-4	TRBJ2-1	TRBD2	17
TGTGCCAGCAGTTTATTGGCGACAGACTATGGCTACACCTTC	CASSLLATDYGYTF	-	TRBV28	TRBJ1-2	-	14
TGCAGTGCTAGACAGGGGACACCCCTCCACTTT	CSARQGTPLHF	-	TRBV20-1	TRBJ1-6	-	11
TGTGCCAGCAGTGAATTAGGACAGGGAAGCACTGAAGCTTTCTTT	CASSELGQGSTEAFF	-	TRBV25-1	TRBJ1-1	TRBD1	15
TGTGCCAGCACCCCCTACGGGGGGACATCCTACGAGCAGTACTTC	CASTPYGGTSYEQYF	-	TRBV6-5	TRBJ2-7	-	15
TGTGCCAGCTCACTTACGACAGTTTGGGATACGCAGTATTTT	CASSLTTVWDTQYF	once	TRBV18	TRBJ2-3	-	14
TGTGCCAGCAGTTCTACCTATCAAGGAAACACCATATATTTT	CASSSTYQGNTIYF	-	TRBV28	TRBJ1-3	-	14
TGTGCCAGTAGTGGGACAGGGGCACCGAGGGTGGACACTGAAGCTTTCTTT	CASSGTGAPRVDTEAFF	-	TRBV19	TRBJ1-1	TRBD1	17
TGTGCCAGCCGGACAGACTCCTACGAGCAGTACTTC	CASRTDSYEQYF	-	TRBV2	TRBJ2-7	-	12
TGTGCCAGCACCCGGCGGGGTCCGAGGAGCGCCTACGAGCAGTACTTC	CASTRRGPRSAYEQYF	-	TRBV5-6	TRBJ2-7	-	16
TGTGCCAGCAGTTTGTGGCAGGCCACCGGGGAGCTGTTTTTT	CASSLWQATGELFF	-	TRBV28	TRBJ2-2	-	14
TGCGCCAGCAGCTCCGGGACAGGGCCCTACGAGCAGTACTTC	CASSSGTGPYEQYF	few	TRBV5-1	TRBJ2-7	TRBD1	14
TGCGCCAGCAGCGCCGGGACAGGGAGCTACAATGAGCAGTTCTTC	CASSAGTGSYNEQFF	-	TRBV5-1	TRBJ2-1	TRBD1	15